The clone carrying this T cell receptor (beta chain) has a single count. The junction does not match germline at one end; this may be a read error. Only in-frame clones appear in the TCRdb table, and some are missing; sequencing was by immunoSEQ multiplex PCR. The sample yields 250,000 or so clones, about 80% seen once. From germline, CDR1 is SSHAT and CDR2 FNYEAQ (reference sequence). The CDR3 spans 18 residues. The data originate from a study of blood T cell repertoires in COVID-19. On the study more broadly: The study drew acute and convalescent COVID-19 samples from the United States, Italy and Spain. Nucleic acid was either cDNA or gDNA, and it came from T cells, B-cell-depleted T cells, or PBMCs.

Cohort assignment relied on participant-reported clinical history. The sequence came from a man aged 55 to 70 who had recovered from COVID-19. The chain uses TRBV7-7 and TRBJ1-4, with 10 bases that match TRBD1. The sequenced sample consisted of PBMCs or T cells enriched from blood (not recorded which). Here the CDR3 DNA reads TGTGCTAGCAACATAGGGGACAGGGGACACTCGGCTAATGAAAAACTGTTTTTT. Translation: CASNIGDRGHSANEKLFF.